This T cell receptor beta chain was identified in a study of blood T cell repertoires in COVID-19. Study-wide context: Whether acute or convalescent, the COVID-19 samples came from the United States, Italy and Spain. PBMCs, B-cell-depleted T cells, or T cells provided the cDNA or gDNA that made up the material.

In the study's own analysis: From reference gene primer amplification, estimates of nucleated cell counts were derived. Sequencing was performed with immunoSEQ multiplex PCR; in TCRdb, only in-frame clones are kept and a portion is missing. The DNA was the basis for D and trimming; V, J and clone size are from that table. The data show 63,000 or so clones, roughly 80% seen once. The receptor was isolated from a human donor in a cohort sampled during active COVID-19. Material: peripheral blood.

The CDR3 loop reads CASSQRGGPYNEQFF. For the CDR3, the DNA is TGTGCCAGCAGCCAACGGGGGGGCCCCTACAATGAGCAGTTCTTC. The chain uses TRBV3-1 (or the pseudogene TRBV3-2) and TRBJ2-1; 8 bases line up with TRBD2. The CDR3 has 15 residues. Trimming removed 2 bases from V and 2 bases from J; junction bases left unmatched: 2. Germline assignment: CDR1 LGHDT and CDR2 YNNKEL (reference sequence).